The rows below give T cell receptor beta chains drawn from one sample of a study of T cell responses to AZD1222 COVID-19 vaccine. Clones were sequenced by immunoSEQ multiplex PCR, and TCRdb holds only the in-frame ones, with some missing. There are roughly 120,000 clones in the sample; approximately 90% occur only once, and roughly 7% lies in the top ten. The source was peripheral blood, collected 28 days after the second AZD1222 dose. The receptors shown here come from an adult who received the AZD1222 COVID-19 vaccine. Both conserved end residues are part of each CDR3. Each record gives: V gene, clone size, D gene, J gene, CDR3 DNA, CDR3 protein. D genes are given only for firm matches. Expanded clones get a size class; other rows say once, few or many, or leave the size out.

V: TRBV30
size: .
D: .
J: TRBJ1-2
DNA: TGTGCCTGGAGTGTACTCCGAGGGCATGGCTACACCTTC
CDR3: CAWSVLRGHGYTF

V: TRBV5-6
size: once
D: .
J: TRBJ2-7
DNA: TGTGCCAGCAGCTTGTCTGAATACGAGCAGTACTTC
CDR3: CASSLSEYEQYF

V: TRBV5-4
size: .
D: .
J: TRBJ1-2
DNA: TGTGCCAGCAGCTTAAGCGGACTTCAGGGGTATGGCTACACCTTC
CDR3: CASSLSGLQGYGYTF

V: TRBV18
size: .
D: TRBD2
J: TRBJ2-1
DNA: TGTGCCAGCTCCGATCAACTCACTAGCGGGAGGGCCAATGAGCAGTTCTTC
CDR3: CASSDQLTSGRANEQFF

V: TRBV29-1
size: .
D: .
J: TRBJ1-1
DNA: TGCAGCTTTCGGGGAGATCATCCTGAAGCTTTCTTT
CDR3: CSFRGDHPEAFF

V: TRBV2
size: once
D: .
J: TRBJ2-3
DNA: TGTGCCAGCAGCCGGGAACATTTCGGGACAGATACGCAGTATTTT
CDR3: CASSREHFGTDTQYF

V: TRBV27
size: few
D: .
J: TRBJ2-7
DNA: TGTGCCAGCAGTTACTCAGCGGTCCGGGTCGAGCAGTACTTC
CDR3: CASSYSAVRVEQYF

V: TRBV19
size: .
D: TRBD2
J: TRBJ2-7
DNA: TGTGCCAGTAGTACCCTCGCCGGGGGGAAACTGGGCGAGCAGTACTTC
CDR3: CASSTLAGGKLGEQYF

V: TRBV7-2
size: once
D: TRBD2
J: TRBJ2-3
DNA: TGTGCCAGCAGCTTCCTCCGGACTAGCGGGAGAACAGATACGCAGTATTTT
CDR3: CASSFLRTSGRTDTQYF

V: TRBV9
size: .
D: TRBD1
J: TRBJ1-2
DNA: TGTGCCAGCAGCGCCGCCGGGACAGGGGTTGGCTACACCTTC
CDR3: CASSAAGTGVGYTF

V: TRBV5-4
size: .
D: TRBD2
J: TRBJ2-5
DNA: TGTGCCAGCAGCTTCATGCGGGAGGGGGAGACCCAGTACTTC
CDR3: CASSFMREGETQYF

V: TRBV28
size: .
D: .
J: TRBJ1-5
DNA: TGTGCCAGCAGTCTTTCGTATAGCAATCAGCCCCAGCATTTT
CDR3: CASSLSYSNQPQHF

V: TRBV30
size: few
D: .
J: TRBJ2-2
DNA: TGTGCCTGGAGTGGGGTAGCGACGAACACCGGGGAGCTGTTTTTT
CDR3: CAWSGVATNTGELFF

V: TRBV12-5
size: .
D: .
J: TRBJ2-3
DNA: TGTGCTAGTGGTTTGCGGGACTCATCAAATACGCAGTATTTT
CDR3: CASGLRDSSNTQYF

V: TRBV10-1
size: .
D: .
J: TRBJ2-2
DNA: TGCGCCAGCAGTGCTGTGGCGGGGAACACCGGGGAGCTGTTTTTT
CDR3: CASSAVAGNTGELFF

V: TRBV5-1
size: .
D: .
J: TRBJ2-2
DNA: TGCGCCAGCAGCCCGGGACTTTCTAACACCGGGGAGCTGTTTTTT
CDR3: CASSPGLSNTGELFF

V: TRBV5-4
size: once
D: .
J: TRBJ2-1
DNA: TGTGCCAGCAGCACGAAACAGGTGCACAATGAGCAGTTCTTC
CDR3: CASSTKQVHNEQFF

V: TRBV19
size: .
D: .
J: TRBJ1-2
DNA: TGTGCCAGTAGCCTAGGGGGAGGCTATGGCTACACCTTC
CDR3: CASSLGGGYGYTF

V: TRBV19
size: .
D: .
J: TRBJ2-3
DNA: TGTGCCAGTAGTATGAGAGGGGTTGCAGATACGCAGTATTTT
CDR3: CASSMRGVADTQYF

V: TRBV11-2
size: once
D: TRBD2
J: TRBJ2-7
DNA: TGTGCCAGCAGCTTAGTAGGACTAGCGGGAGCATACGAGCAGTACTTC
CDR3: CASSLVGLAGAYEQYF

V: TRBV29-1
size: .
D: .
J: TRBJ1-1
DNA: TGCAGCGTTGGCTCGGGGTGGGGAATGAACACTGAAGCTTTCTTT
CDR3: CSVGSGWGMNTEAFF

V: TRBV5-1
size: .
D: .
J: TRBJ1-1
DNA: TGCGCCAGCCGAAACCCGGGACTCAACACTGAAGCTTTCTTT
CDR3: CASRNPGLNTEAFF

V: TRBV28
size: .
D: TRBD1
J: TRBJ2-7
DNA: TGTGCCAGCAGCCACACCGGGACAGGGTTTTACGAGCAGTACTTC
CDR3: CASSHTGTGFYEQYF

V: TRBV7-9
size: .
D: .
J: TRBJ1-5
DNA: TGTGCCAGCAGCCAAGGGAGGGGGACGGGCAATCAGCCCCAGCATTTT
CDR3: CASSQGRGTGNQPQHF

V: TRBV4-3
size: .
D: .
J: TRBJ1-3
DNA: TGCGCCAGCAGCCAGGATTTCCTACAGGGAACTGGAAACACCATATATTTT
CDR3: CASSQDFLQGTGNTIYF

V: TRBV7-2
size: .
D: .
J: TRBJ2-3
DNA: TGTGCCAGCAGCTTAACTCAGACAGATACGCAGTATTTT
CDR3: CASSLTQTDTQYF

V: TRBV6-5
size: .
D: .
J: TRBJ1-4
DNA: TGTGCCAGCAGGGGTGAGACCAAACTGTTTTTT
CDR3: CASRGETKLFF

V: TRBV13
size: .
D: TRBD1
J: TRBJ2-7
DNA: TGTGCCAGCAGCACCCGGACAGGGAAATTCTACGAGCAGTACTTC
CDR3: CASSTRTGKFYEQYF

V: TRBV27
size: .
D: TRBD1
J: TRBJ1-2
DNA: TGTGCCAGCAGTTTATCGGGACAGAACTATGGCTACACCTTC
CDR3: CASSLSGQNYGYTF

V: TRBV5-1
size: .
D: .
J: TRBJ2-5
DNA: TGCGCCAGCAGCTTAGGAGTCCAAGAGACCCAGTACTTC
CDR3: CASSLGVQETQYF

V: TRBV5-6
size: .
D: .
J: TRBJ1-5
DNA: TGTGCCAGCAGCATGGCCAGGGAAAATAGCAATCAGCCCCAGCATTTT
CDR3: CASSMARENSNQPQHF

V: TRBV30
size: .
D: TRBD1
J: TRBJ2-1
DNA: TGTGCCTGGAGTCCCCCAGGGGGTCCCACCTACAATGAGCAGTTCTTC
CDR3: CAWSPPGGPTYNEQFF

V: TRBV7-2
size: .
D: .
J: TRBJ2-7
DNA: TGTGCCAGCACCCGGTACACTACCTACGAGCAGTACTTC
CDR3: CASTRYTTYEQYF

V: TRBV4-1
size: .
D: TRBD1
J: TRBJ1-6
DNA: TGCGCCAGCAGCCACCCCAGGGGGTCTAATTCACCCCTCCACTTT
CDR3: CASSHPRGSNSPLHF

V: TRBV5-1
size: .
D: TRBD1
J: TRBJ2-1
DNA: TGCGCCAGCAGCTTGGAAGGACAGGGGTCCAATGAGCAGTTCTTC
CDR3: CASSLEGQGSNEQFF

V: TRBV11-3
size: .
D: .
J: TRBJ2-7
DNA: TGTGCCAGCAGACCCCTTAACAGCTACGAGCAGTACTTC
CDR3: CASRPLNSYEQYF

V: TRBV3-1/TRBV3-2
size: .
D: .
J: TRBJ2-7
DNA: TGTGCCAGCAGCCATGGAAGGTTGAGGCAGTACTTC
CDR3: CASSHGRLRQYF

V: TRBV7-9
size: once
D: TRBD1
J: TRBJ1-4
DNA: TGTGCCAGCAGCCCCGGGGTAGGACAGGCCGAAAATGAAAAACTGTTTTTT
CDR3: CASSPGVGQAENEKLFF

V: TRBV7-9
size: .
D: TRBD1
J: TRBJ1-2
DNA: TGTGCCAGCAGCTCTCGACAGGGTACCCCTAATGGCTACACCTTC
CDR3: CASSSRQGTPNGYTF

V: TRBV5-4
size: .
D: TRBD1
J: TRBJ1-1
DNA: TGTGCCAGCAGCTATACCGGGACAGGGGAAGCTTTCTTT
CDR3: CASSYTGTGEAFF

V: TRBV4-3
size: .
D: .
J: TRBJ2-1
DNA: TGCGCCAGCAGCCAAACGTCCCCAGACAATGAGCAGTTCTTC
CDR3: CASSQTSPDNEQFF

V: TRBV10-1
size: .
D: .
J: TRBJ2-3
DNA: TGCGCCAGCGAAAACCAGCGGTGTTCTAGCACAGATACGCAGTATTTT
CDR3: CASENQRCSSTDTQYF

V: TRBV6-1
size: .
D: .
J: TRBJ2-5
DNA: TGTGCCAGCAGTGAGCAGGGTGAGATTGGGACCCAGTACTTC
CDR3: CASSEQGEIGTQYF

V: TRBV11-3
size: .
D: .
J: TRBJ2-1
DNA: TGTGCCAGCAGCCCCCATGGGGGGACCCCGCTTTTGGATGAGCAGTTCTTC
CDR3: CASSPHGGTPLLDEQFF

V: TRBV5-4
size: once
D: TRBD1
J: TRBJ1-1
DNA: TGTGCCAGCAGCATGGGACAGGGAAACACTGAAGCTTTCTTT
CDR3: CASSMGQGNTEAFF

V: TRBV7-2
size: .
D: TRBD1
J: TRBJ1-5
DNA: TGTGCCAGCAGCTTAGCAACAGGGGGGAATCAGCCCCAGCATTTT
CDR3: CASSLATGGNQPQHF

V: TRBV25-1
size: once
D: .
J: TRBJ2-5
DNA: TGTGCCAGCAGCCTGGGGGCGGGAGAGACCCAGTACTTC
CDR3: CASSLGAGETQYF

V: TRBV12-3/TRBV12-4
size: .
D: .
J: TRBJ1-1
DNA: TGTGCCAGCACCGCCCGGGTTACTGAAGCTTTCTTT
CDR3: CASTARVTEAFF

V: TRBV13
size: .
D: TRBD1
J: TRBJ1-1
DNA: TGTGCCAGCAGCTCCGAGGACAGGAGGAACACTGAAGCTTTCTTT
CDR3: CASSSEDRRNTEAFF